These 8 T cell receptor beta chains originate from one sample sequenced in a study of shared clonotypes between healthy human individuals. The data were produced by immunoSEQ multiplex PCR, yet TCRdb's version contains in-frame clones alone and is incomplete. The sample records 2 million to 2.5 million clones, over 85% being singletons. The sample taken for sequencing was naive CD4+ T cells sorted from blood. The subset was: CD45RA+ positively selected. The receptors come from a man younger than 30 in good health.

This clone has a handful of counts. The sample has other DNA sequences that encode this CDR3 too. The chain employs TRBV6-5 and TRBJ2-2, with unresolved D. This CDR3 region has 12 residues. The V and J ends lost 6 bases and 2 bases respectively, with 4 bases between them. CDR1 MNHEY and CDR2 SVGAGI come from the germline V gene. The CDR3 nucleotides are TGTGCCAGCAGCCGAAACACCGGGGAGCTGTTTTTT. It codes for CASSRNTGELFF.

The V and J genes are TRBV19 and TRBJ1-3, with a tentative D call TRBD1 (5 bases). Trimming shortened V by 4 bases and J by 2 bases, and 9 bases separated the two germline ends. CDR3 length: 14 amino acids. Per the germline V gene, CDR1 is LNHDA and CDR2 is SQIVND (reference sequence). CDR3 in DNA: TGTGCCAGTAGTAGGGCAGGGACTGGAAACACCATATATTTT. The encoded protein is CASSRAGTGNTIYF. The full variable domain, its missing parts supplied by reference TRBV19 and TRBJ1-3, is DGGITQSPKYLFRKEGQNVTLSCEQNLNHDAMYWYRQDPGQGLRLIYYSQIVNDFQKGDIAEGYSVSREKKESFPLTVTSAQKNPTAFYLCASSRAGTGNTIYFGEGSWLTVV.

The chain employs TRBV2 and TRBJ1-3, with a possible D match to TRBD1 (5 bases). This CDR3 region has 19 residues. The V gene's germline CDR1 is SNHLY and CDR2 FYNNEI. The V end was cut by 4 bases, the J end by 2 bases, with 24 bases between. CDR3 bases: TGTGCCAGCAGTGCGTTTAGGGGTTCGAGGCAGGCGGCTGGAAACACCATATATTTT. This encodes CASSAFRGSRQAAGNTIYF. The whole variable domain, remainder taken from reference TRBV2 and TRBJ1-3, is EPEVTQTPSHQVTQMGQEVILRCVPISNHLYFYWYRQILGQKVEFLVSFYNNEISEKSEIFDDQFSVERPDGSNFTLKIRSTKLEDSAMYFCASSAFRGSRQAAGNTIYFGEGSWLTVV.

This chain connects TRBV5-6 to TRBJ2-2, with D hard to call. The V end lost 5 bases, the J end lost 5 bases, and 1 base lay between the germline ends. Germline CDR1 is SGHDT and CDR2 is YYEEEE. CDR3 length: 10 residues. The CDR3 nucleotides are TGTGCCAGCAGTACCGGGGAGCTGTTTTTT. Translation gives CASSTGELFF.

Turning to this clone: The identical CDR3 is also encoded by other nucleotide sequences in the sample. V usage is TRBV5-4 and J usage is TRBJ2-3; 8 nucleotides line up with TRBD1. Unmatched junction bases numbered 0, after V lost 2 bases and J lost 4 bases. The CDR3 totals 13 residues. Germline V CDR1 and CDR2: SGHNT, YYREEE (reference sequence). Here the CDR3 reads CASSLQGADTQYF. The CDR3, as DNA: TGTGCCAGCAGCTTACAGGGGGCAGATACGCAGTATTTT.

In regard to this clone: A much more abundant neighbour one base away suggests this may be a read error. Other DNA sequences in the sample encode the same CDR3. J is TRBJ1-5 and V is TRBV6-6, with no clear D. Per germline, CDR1 MNHNY and CDR2 SVGAGI (reference sequence). V was cut by 2 bases and J by 0 bases, with 5 bases left in between. This CDR3 contains 14 residues. CDR3 nucleotide sequence: TGTGCCAGCAGTTACAGCAATAGCAATCAGCCCCAGCATTTT. This gives the protein CASSYSNSNQPQHF.

The chain links TRBV18 to TRBJ2-1, with 7 bases lining up with TRBD2. CDR3 length equals 15 residues. Per germline, CDR1 KGHSH and CDR2 LQKENI. Trimming at V came to 1 base and at J to 3 bases, leaving 3 bases not matched to a gene. The CDR3 sequence: CASSPRREDYNEQFF. For the CDR3, the DNA is TGTGCCAGCTCACCACGACGGGAGGACTACAATGAGCAGTTCTTC.

The chain has TRBV6-1 and TRBJ1-5; 8 nucleotides align to TRBD1. CDR3 size: 17 residues. Germline lookup yields CDR1 MNHNS and CDR2 SASEGT. V was pared by 4 bases and J by 0 bases, with 8 bases of the junction left unmatched. In DNA, the CDR3 is TGTGCCAGCAGTGCCTATTGGACAGGGAGTAGCAATCAGCCCCAGCATTTT. Its protein is CASSAYWTGSSNQPQHF.